This T cell receptor beta chain was sequenced during a study of cytomegalovirus exposure and HLA in healthy donors. Germline V gene sequence: CDR1 MNHEY, CDR2 SVGAGI. Trimming cost V 0 bases and J 7 bases; bases outside gene matches: 11. The CDR3 consists of 16 residues. TCRdb's table, derived via immunoSEQ multiplex PCR, lists solely in-frame clones and lacks some. The repertoire holds 300,000 to 400,000 clones, with roughly 85% as singletons. Among the 120 subjects of the validation cohort, separate from the roughly 730-subject first cohort, were the donors. This sequence joins TRBV6-5 and TRBJ2-7; 8 nucleotides align to TRBD2. The clonotype was recovered from a woman aged 18-30 years in good health and CMV-seronegative. The sequenced sample was PBMCs. The CDR3 DNA is TGTGCCAGCAGTTACTCCGGAACTAGCGGCTTTGAGGAGCAGTACTTC. Amino acids: CASSYSGTSGFEEQYF.